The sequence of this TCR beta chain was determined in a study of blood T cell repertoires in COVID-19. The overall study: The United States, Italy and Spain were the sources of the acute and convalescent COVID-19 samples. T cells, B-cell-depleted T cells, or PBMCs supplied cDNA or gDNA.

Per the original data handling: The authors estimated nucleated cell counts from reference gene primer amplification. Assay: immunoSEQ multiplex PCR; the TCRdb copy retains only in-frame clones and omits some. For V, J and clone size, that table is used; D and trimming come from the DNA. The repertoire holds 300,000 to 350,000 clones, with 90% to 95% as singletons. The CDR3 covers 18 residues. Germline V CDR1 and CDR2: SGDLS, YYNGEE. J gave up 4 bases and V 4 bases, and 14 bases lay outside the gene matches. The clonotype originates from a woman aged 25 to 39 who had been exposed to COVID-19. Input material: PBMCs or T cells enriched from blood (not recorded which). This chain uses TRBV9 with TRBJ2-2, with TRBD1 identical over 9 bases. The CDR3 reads CASSSHLGGQGVTGELFF. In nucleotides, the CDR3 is TGTGCCAGCAGCTCCCACCTCGGGGGACAGGGAGTCACCGGGGAGCTGTTTTTT.